The subject of this entry is one T cell receptor (beta chain). The germline CDR1 and CDR2 sequences are SGHAT and FQNNGV. The CDR3 totals 14 residues. Losses at the gene ends were 5 bases for V and 7 bases for J; bases not matched to a gene: 10. The sample is drawn from a study of control samples from healthy donors and cancer patients. Only in-frame clones appear in the TCRdb table, and some are missing; sequencing was by immunoSEQ multiplex PCR. This sample carries 91,000 or so clones, roughly nine tenths of them seen once, and the ten largest clones take around 0.95%. The sample was blood. This clonotype was obtained from a woman aged 30 to 39 in good health. The chain has TRBV11-2 and TRBJ2-5, with 7 bases that match TRBD2. CDR3 DNA sequence: TGTGCCAGCAGCAGACTAGCCGGCAAAGGGACCCAGTACTTC. Translating gives CASSRLAGKGTQYF.